This T cell receptor beta chain was captured by sequencing in a study of graft-versus-host responses after intestinal transplantation. Sequencing used immunoSEQ multiplex PCR; TCRdb keeps in-frame clones, though not all of them. The sample lists about 78,000 clones, roughly 84% seen once, with 7.5% to 8.5% in the top ten. A remark on this clone: Its antigen remains unidentified.

Trimming at V came to 6 bases and at J to 6 bases, leaving 7 bases not matched to a gene. This CDR3 spans 14 amino acids. Germline CDR1 and CDR2: LNHDA and SQIVND (reference sequence). The sample here was unstimulated CD8+ T cells sorted from spleen or lymph node cells, taken before transplant. V usage is TRBV19 and J usage is TRBJ2-7; 11 bases are shared with TRBD1. This receptor was identified in a human donor who was the organ donor for an intestinal transplant. The CDR3 region is CASSPRTGGVEQYF. CDR3 nucleotide sequence: TGTGCCAGTAGCCCTAGGACAGGGGGCGTCGAGCAGTACTTC.